This T cell receptor beta chain was documented in a study of T cells in Graves' hyperthyroidism and ophthalmopathy. Regarding the study as a whole: Ophthalmopathy could be told apart from stable hyperthyroidism with a 13 V-J model.

Concerning this clonotype: Its antigen is undetermined. One junction end disagrees with the germline gene, perhaps due to a read error.

There were TCR beta CDR3 regions amplified from RNA transcripts. First-round RT-PCR with HTBI primers amplified the TCR CDR3 region. Each CDR3 protein is one row after TCRdb ran MiXCR on the multiplex PCR reads. The sample yields 300,000 to 450,000 distinct CDR3 sequences, around 14% seen once. This CDR3 is 21 amino acids long. The V gene's germline CDR1 is SEHNR and CDR2 FQNEAQ (reference sequence). V usage is TRBV7-9 and J usage is TRBJ2-5; D assignment may be TRBD1 or TRBD2 (6 bases each). Sequenced input: blood. The sequence derives from a woman aged 18-30 years with Graves' hyperthyroidism that later progressed to Graves' ophthalmopathy. The CDR3 is CASSQGGFGHLEQGRQETQYF. CDR3 nucleotides: TGCGCCAGCAGCCAAGGGGGGTTTGGACACCTGGAGCAGGGGCGCCAAGAGACCCAGTACTTC.